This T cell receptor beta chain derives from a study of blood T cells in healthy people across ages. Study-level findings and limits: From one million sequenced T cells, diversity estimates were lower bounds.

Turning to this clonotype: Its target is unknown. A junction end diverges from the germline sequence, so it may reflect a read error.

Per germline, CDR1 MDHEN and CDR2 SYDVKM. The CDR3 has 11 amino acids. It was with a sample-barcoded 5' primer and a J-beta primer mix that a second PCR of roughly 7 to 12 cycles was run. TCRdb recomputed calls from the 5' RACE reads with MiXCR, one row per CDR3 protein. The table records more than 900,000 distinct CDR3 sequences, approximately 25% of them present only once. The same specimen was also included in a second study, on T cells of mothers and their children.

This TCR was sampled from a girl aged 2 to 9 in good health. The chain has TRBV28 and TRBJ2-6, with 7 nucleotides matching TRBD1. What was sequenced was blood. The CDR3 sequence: CASSYPGGPTF. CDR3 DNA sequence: TGTGCCAGCAGCTACCCAGGGGGTCCCACCTTC.